The 22 T cell receptor beta chains below all came from one sample that was sequenced in a study of cytomegalovirus exposure and HLA in healthy donors. Amplification used 60 Vbeta primers and 13 Jbeta primers. This table comes from immunoSEQ multiplex PCR, and its TCRdb copy is limited to in-frame clones, with some not included. This repertoire shows approximately 170,000 clones, roughly 79% found once; its top ten account for around 1%. The specimen sequenced was PBMCs. Receptor source: a woman aged 35 to 49 in good health and CMV-seronegative.

J is TRBJ2-7 and V is TRBV29-1; 13 bases are shared with TRBD2. Germline V gene data show CDR1 as SQVTM and CDR2 as ANQGSEA. This CDR3 has 14 amino acids. J gave up 6 bases and V 2 bases, and 4 bases lay outside the gene matches. The CDR3 bases are TGCAGCGTTGAAACTAGCGGGAGGGGGGGCGAGCAGTACTTC. Its protein is CSVETSGRGGEQYF.

V and J are TRBV2 and TRBJ1-4; D is undetermined. Per germline, CDR1 SNHLY and CDR2 FYNNEI. V was trimmed by 5 bases and J by 6 bases, leaving 4 bases between them. This CDR3 region has 11 residues. The chain's CDR3 is CASSPDEKLFF. The CDR3 DNA is TGTGCCAGCAGTCCTGATGAAAAACTGTTTTTT.

The chain couples TRBV6-1 to TRBJ1-4; 8 bases match TRBD1. CDR3 length equals 16 residues. Germline V gene sequence: CDR1 MNHNS, CDR2 SASEGT. Germline trimming cut 4 bases from V and 8 bases from J; bases unmatched to any gene: 12. The CDR3, as DNA: TGTGCCAGCAGTGGGACTCGACAGGGGAGTCGGGAAAAACTGTTTTTT. It yields the protein CASSGTRQGSREKLFF.

The chain has TRBV7-2 and TRBJ2-3; D is perhaps TRBD2 (5 bases). The CDR3 contains 16 residues. Trimming pared 0 bases from V and 2 bases from J, leaving 12 bases between. Germline V lookup: CDR1 SGHTA, CDR2 FQGNSA. The CDR3: CASSLAEAVNTDTQYF. The CDR3 DNA follows: TGTGCCAGCAGCTTAGCGGAGGCGGTAAACACAGATACGCAGTATTTT.

In its sample, this clone was seen a few times. This chain joins TRBV6-1 and TRBJ2-7, with 9 bases fitting TRBD1. After removal of 7 bases from V and 11 bases from J, the junction contained 15 bases not matched to a gene. This CDR3 region has 14 residues. The germline V gene encodes CDR1 MNHNS and CDR2 SASEGT. The CDR3 coding sequence is TGTGCCAGCACAGCCGGGACAGGGAGGTATAAGAAGTACTTC. Translated: CASTAGTGRYKKYF.

This clone was recorded once. V usage is TRBV6-1 and J usage is TRBJ2-3; TRBD1 agrees at 11 bases. Unmatched junction bases numbered 7, after V lost 10 bases and J lost 7 bases. The CDR3 sequence is 13 residues long. Germline CDR1 MNHNS, CDR2 SASEGT. The DNA of the CDR3 is TGTGCCACCTCGGGACAGGGGGTACATACGCAGTATTTT. Its protein product is CATSGQGVHTQYF.

The rearrangement uses TRBV11-2 and TRBJ1-5; the D gene is possibly TRBD1 (6 bases). This CDR3 has 15 amino acids. Trimming took 5 bases from V and 0 from J, leaving 11 bases between them. Germline V gene sequence: CDR1 SGHAT, CDR2 FQNNGV. The CDR3 loop reads CASSPDSYSNQPQHF. CDR3 coding DNA: TGTGCCAGCAGCCCGGACAGCTATAGCAATCAGCCCCAGCATTTT.

This rearrangement joins TRBV5-1 to TRBJ2-2; 10 nucleotides align to TRBD2. V shed 2 bases, J shed 3 bases, and the junction held 4 bases outside the gene matches. The CDR3 runs 16 residues. The V gene's germline CDR1 is SGHRS and CDR2 YFSETQ. The CDR3 DNA sequence: TGCGCCAGCAGCTTAGGGACTAGCGTGGACACCGGGGAGCTGTTTTTT. Encoded protein: CASSLGTSVDTGELFF.

The chain recombines TRBV5-4 with TRBJ2-5; 10 bases align to TRBD2. This CDR3 has 16 amino acids. V was clipped by 4 bases and J by 5 bases; unmatched bases: 11. Germline V gives CDR1 SGHNT, CDR2 YYREEE (reference sequence). CDR3 sequence: CASSHEREGPGETQYF. The CDR3 DNA reads TGTGCCAGCAGCCATGAGCGGGAGGGCCCTGGGGAGACCCAGTACTTC.

V usage is TRBV11-3 and J usage is TRBJ2-7; 10 positions match TRBD1. This CDR3 has 15 residues. Germline V lookup: CDR1 SGHNT, CDR2 YENEEA. V lost 1 base to trimming and J lost 9 bases; unmatched junction nucleotides: 9. CDR3 in DNA: TGTGCCAGCAGCTTAGTGGGGACAGGGGAAAGTCTGCAGTACTTC. Its translation: CASSLVGTGESLQYF.

The V gene is TRBV6-9, the J gene TRBJ1-1; 9 bases match TRBD1. CDR3 length: 13 residues. The junction had 9 bases not matched to a gene; V was cut back by 9 bases and J by 7 bases. Germline V gene sequence: CDR1 MNHGY, CDR2 SVAAGI. CDR3 protein: CARSNRGLDEAFF. For the CDR3, the DNA is TGTGCCAGAAGTAACAGGGGGCTGGATGAAGCTTTCTTT.

This rearrangement joins TRBV7-2 to TRBJ1-5; 7 bases are a match to TRBD1. Germline V gives CDR1 SGHTA, CDR2 FQGNSA. CDR3 size: 15 residues. J lost 3 bases, V lost 4 bases, and 6 bases had no gene match. The CDR3 is CASSSRQGPNQPQHF. The CDR3 nucleotides read TGTGCCAGCAGCTCCCGACAGGGCCCCAATCAGCCCCAGCATTTT.

The rearrangement links TRBV25-1 to TRBJ2-5, with TRBD1 identical over 9 bases. V shed 6 bases and J 3 bases; nucleotides not matched to a gene: 11. The CDR3 is 16 residues long. Germline-derived CDR1 and CDR2 are MGHDK and SYGVNS. This chain's CDR3 is CASSEPLGQGKETQYF. CDR3 bases: TGTGCCAGCAGCGAACCCTTGGGACAGGGAAAAGAGACCCAGTACTTC.

The chain employs TRBV2 and TRBJ1-1, with D unclear. In germline, CDR1 is SNHLY, CDR2 FYNNEI. The CDR3 is made up of 13 amino acids. Here the CDR3 reads CASRPGMNTEAFF. In DNA form, the CDR3 reads TGTGCTTCACGGCCGGGGATGAACACTGAAGCTTTCTTT.

The chain combines TRBV6-5 with TRBJ1-1; tentatively, D is TRBD1 (5 bases). V lost 6 bases, J lost 1 base, and 12 bases lay in between. The CDR3 runs to 14 residues. In germline, CDR1 is MNHEY, CDR2 SVGAGI. Written as DNA, the CDR3 is TGTGCCAGCAGGCCTGGACACCGGAACACTGAAGCTTTCTTT. This codes for CASRPGHRNTEAFF.

This chain joins TRBV19 and TRBJ2-7, with D perhaps matching TRBD1 (6 bases). The CDR3 sequence is 15 residues long. V dropped 0 bases and J dropped 4 bases, with 13 bases sitting between them. Germline loops: CDR1 LNHDA, CDR2 SQIVND (reference sequence). The CDR3 is CASSIDRDKSYEQYF. As DNA, the CDR3 is TGTGCCAGTAGTATAGATCGGGACAAGTCTTACGAGCAGTACTTC.

The count of this clone is one. V gene TRBV19 combines with J gene TRBJ1-5, with D tentatively TRBD1 (5 bases). There are 13 residues in the CDR3. The germline gives CDR1 LNHDA, CDR2 SQIVND (reference sequence). The CDR3 nucleotides are TGTGCTCTTGGGGGGGTCGTCAATCAGCCCCAGCATTTT. It codes for CALGGVVNQPQHF.

CDR3 sequence (DNA): TGTGCCAGTAGTACCCAGACTAGCGGGAGGGCCGGATGGAGGAACATTCAGTACTTC. Its protein is CASSTQTSGRAGWRNIQYF. The gene calls are TRBV19 and TRBJ2-4; 14 bases align to TRBD2. This CDR3 has 19 amino acids. With V trimmed by 4 bases and J by 7 bases, 15 bases remained unmatched. The V gene's germline CDR1 is LNHDA and CDR2 SQIVND (reference sequence). Based on the CDR3 plus reference TRBV19 and TRBJ2-4, the full variable domain is DGGITQSPKYLFRKEGQNVTLSCEQNLNHDAMYWYRQDPGQGLRLIYYSQIVNDFQKGDIAEGYSVSREKKESFPLTVTSAQKNPTAFYLCASSTQTSGRAGWRNIQYFGAGTRLSVL.

About this clone: The junction departs from germline at one end; a sequencing error may be responsible. In DNA form, the CDR3 reads TGTGCCAGCAGTAGTAGGGTCGGGACAGGCGGTCTCCTCTATGGCTGCACCTTC. This gives the protein CASSSRVGTGGLLYGCTF. The chain uses TRBV27 and TRBJ1-2, with 8 bases matching TRBD1. The germline gives CDR1 MNHEY, CDR2 SMNVEV (reference sequence). The CDR3 runs to 18 residues.

The chain links TRBV5-8 to TRBJ1-1; no clear D gene. Germline loops: CDR1 SGHTS, CDR2 YDEGEE. The V and J ends lost 0 bases and 0 bases respectively, with 3 bases between them. The CDR3 is 13 residues long. The CDR3 is CASSLGMNTEAFF. The CDR3 bases are TGTGCCAGCAGCTTGGGTATGAACACTGAAGCTTTCTTT. The whole variable domain, remainder taken from reference TRBV5-8 and TRBJ1-1, is EAGVTQSPTHLIKTRGQQATLRCSPISGHTSVYWYQQALGLGLQFLLWYDEGEERNRGNFPPRFSGRQFPNYSSELNVNALELEDSALYLCASSLGMNTEAFFGQGTRLTVV.

This chain joins TRBV30 and TRBJ2-1, with TRBD2 matching 15 bases. V lost 5 bases to trimming and J lost 5 bases; unmatched junction nucleotides: 4. This CDR3 is 15 amino acids long. From germline, CDR1 is GTSNPN and CDR2 SVGIG (reference sequence). The DNA of the CDR3 is TGTGCCTGGCGGACTAGCGGGAGGGTAGACAATGAGCAGTTCTTC. Translation gives CAWRTSGRVDNEQFF.

This clone was counted a few times. The rearrangement uses TRBV4-1 and TRBJ2-3; TRBD1 aligns across 7 bases. This CDR3 has 16 residues. Trimming took 3 bases from V and 4 from J; bases not matched to a gene: 10. Germline values: CDR1 MGHRA, CDR2 YSYEKL. CDR3 coding DNA: TGCGCCAGCAGCCAGATGACAGGGACCCTTTCAGATACGCAGTATTTT. It yields the protein CASSQMTGTLSDTQYF.